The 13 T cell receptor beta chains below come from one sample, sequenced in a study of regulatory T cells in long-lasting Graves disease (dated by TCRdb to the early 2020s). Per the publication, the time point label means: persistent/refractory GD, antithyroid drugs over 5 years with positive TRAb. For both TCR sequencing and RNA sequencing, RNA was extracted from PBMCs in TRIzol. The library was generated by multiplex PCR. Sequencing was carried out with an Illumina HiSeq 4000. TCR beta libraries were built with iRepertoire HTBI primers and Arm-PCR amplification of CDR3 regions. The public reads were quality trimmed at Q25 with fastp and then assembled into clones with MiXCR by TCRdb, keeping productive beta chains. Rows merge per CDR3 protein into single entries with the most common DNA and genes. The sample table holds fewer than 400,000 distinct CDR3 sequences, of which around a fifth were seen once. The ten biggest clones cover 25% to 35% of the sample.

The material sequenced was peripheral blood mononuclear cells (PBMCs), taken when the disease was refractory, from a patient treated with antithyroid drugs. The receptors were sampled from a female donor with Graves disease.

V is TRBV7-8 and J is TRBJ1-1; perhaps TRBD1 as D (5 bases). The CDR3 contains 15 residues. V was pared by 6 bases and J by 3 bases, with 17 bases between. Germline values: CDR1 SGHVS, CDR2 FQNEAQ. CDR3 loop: CASRLGWGEDTEAFF. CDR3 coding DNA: TGTGCCAGCAGACTAGGGTGGGGGGAAGACACTGAAGCTTTCTTT.

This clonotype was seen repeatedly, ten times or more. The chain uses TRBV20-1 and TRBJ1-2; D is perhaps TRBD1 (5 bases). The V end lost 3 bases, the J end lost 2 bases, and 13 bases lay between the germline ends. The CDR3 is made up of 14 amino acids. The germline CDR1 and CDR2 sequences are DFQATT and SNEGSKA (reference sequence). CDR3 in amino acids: CSASVVTENYGYTF. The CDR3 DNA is TGCAGTGCTAGTGTTGTGACAGAAAACTATGGCTACACCTTC.

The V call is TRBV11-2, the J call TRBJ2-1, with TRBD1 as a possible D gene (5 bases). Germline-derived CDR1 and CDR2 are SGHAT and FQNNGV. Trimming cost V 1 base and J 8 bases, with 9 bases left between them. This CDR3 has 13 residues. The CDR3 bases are TGTGCCAGCAGCTTAGGGCAGGGCTATGAGCAGTTCTTC. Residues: CASSLGQGYEQFF.

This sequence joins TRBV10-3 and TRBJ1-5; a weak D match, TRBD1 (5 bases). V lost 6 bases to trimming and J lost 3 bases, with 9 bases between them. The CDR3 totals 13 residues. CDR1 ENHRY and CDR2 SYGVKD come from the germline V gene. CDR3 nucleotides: TGTGCCATCAGGCAGGGTACCAATCAGCCCCAGCATTTT. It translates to CAIRQGTNQPQHF.

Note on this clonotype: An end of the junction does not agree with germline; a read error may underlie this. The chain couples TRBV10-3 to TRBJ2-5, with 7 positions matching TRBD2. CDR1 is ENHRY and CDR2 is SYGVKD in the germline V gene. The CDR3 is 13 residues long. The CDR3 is CAVRRLAGETQYF. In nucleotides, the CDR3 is TGTGCCGTCAGGAGACTAGCCGGTGAGACCCAGTACTTC.

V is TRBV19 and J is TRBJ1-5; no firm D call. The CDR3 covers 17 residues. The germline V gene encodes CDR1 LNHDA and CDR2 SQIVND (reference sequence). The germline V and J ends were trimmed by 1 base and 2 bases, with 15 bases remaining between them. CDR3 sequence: CASSIVVAGEGNQPQHF. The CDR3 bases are TGTGCCAGTAGTATAGTTGTAGCCGGGGAGGGCAATCAGCCCCAGCATTTT.

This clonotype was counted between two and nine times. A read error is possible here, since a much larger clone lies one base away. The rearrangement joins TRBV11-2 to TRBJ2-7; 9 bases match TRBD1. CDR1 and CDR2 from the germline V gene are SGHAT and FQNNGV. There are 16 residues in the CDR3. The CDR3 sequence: CVSSSYRDRDFYEQYF. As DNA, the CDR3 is TGTGTCAGCAGCTCTTACCGGGACAGGGACTTCTACGAGCAGTACTTC.

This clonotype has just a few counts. The CDR3 spells CASSLLGAGNTIYF. The CDR3 DNA reads as TGCGCCAGCAGCTTGCTAGGAGCTGGAAACACCATATATTTT. The chain is built from TRBV5-1 and TRBJ1-3, with D hard to call. The ends were cut back, 1 base at V and 2 bases at J, with 7 bases in the middle. The CDR3 contains 14 residues. The germline CDR1 and CDR2 sequences are SGHRS and YFSETQ.

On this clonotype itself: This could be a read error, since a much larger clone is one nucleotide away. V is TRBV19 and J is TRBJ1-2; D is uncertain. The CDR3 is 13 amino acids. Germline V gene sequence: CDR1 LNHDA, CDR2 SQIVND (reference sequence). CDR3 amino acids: CDSSRDGFYGYTF. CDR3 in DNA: TGTGACAGTAGTCGCGACGGCTTTTATGGCTACACCTTC.

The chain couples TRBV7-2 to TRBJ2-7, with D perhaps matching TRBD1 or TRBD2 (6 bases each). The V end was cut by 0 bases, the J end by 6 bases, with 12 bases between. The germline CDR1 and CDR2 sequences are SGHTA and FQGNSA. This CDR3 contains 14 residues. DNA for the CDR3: TGTGCCAGCAGCTTAGCTCGGGGGACACTCGAGCAGTACTTC. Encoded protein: CASSLARGTLEQYF.

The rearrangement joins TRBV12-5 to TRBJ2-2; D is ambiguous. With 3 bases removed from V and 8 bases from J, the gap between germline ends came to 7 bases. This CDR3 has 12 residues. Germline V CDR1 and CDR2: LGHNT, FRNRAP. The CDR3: CASGLRVGELFF. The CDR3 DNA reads TGTGCTAGTGGTTTACGGGTGGGGGAGCTGTTTTTT.

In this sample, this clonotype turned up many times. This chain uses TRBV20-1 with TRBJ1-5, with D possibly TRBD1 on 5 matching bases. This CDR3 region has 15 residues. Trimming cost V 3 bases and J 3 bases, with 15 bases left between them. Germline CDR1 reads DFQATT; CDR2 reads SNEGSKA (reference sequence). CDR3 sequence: CSASQTASFNQPQHF. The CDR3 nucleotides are TGCAGTGCTAGCCAGACAGCCAGTTTCAATCAGCCCCAGCATTTT.

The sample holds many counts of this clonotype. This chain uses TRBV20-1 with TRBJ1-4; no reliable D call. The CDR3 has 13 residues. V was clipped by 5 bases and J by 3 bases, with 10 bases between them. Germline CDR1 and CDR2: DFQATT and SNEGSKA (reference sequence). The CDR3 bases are TGCAGTGCTCGGACGGACTCTAATGAAAAACTGTTTTTT. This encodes CSARTDSNEKLFF.